This T cell receptor beta chain was observed in a study of regulatory T cells in long-lasting Graves disease. In germline, CDR1 is KGHDR, CDR2 SFDVKD. V lost 3 bases and J 5 bases, leaving 12 bases between the germline ends. The CDR3 has 14 residues. This clonotype was counted a few times. Its antigen is currently unknown. iRepertoire HTBI primers and Arm-PCR of CDR3 regions built TCR beta libraries. TCRdb fed the multiplex PCR reads into MiXCR, producing one record per CDR3 protein. The sample carries around 250,000 distinct CDR3 sequences, about 17% recorded once. Points from the study as a whole: Possibly, accuracy suffered from the small sample size. TRBV28, TRBJ1-2 and TRBJ2-5 emerged as the favored segments in persistent disease.

Time point noted: newly diagnosed GD, antithyroid drugs for less than 3 months. PBMCs were the source of the RNA used for TCR sequencing. These records were also assigned to another study, of T cells in Graves' hyperthyroidism and ophthalmopathy. That source adds: Diagnosis of hyperthyroidism was new in patients aged 18 to 65, and its duration was under 2 months. HTBI primers were the set used in a first-round RT-PCR of the TCR CDR3.

The receptor's source is a woman in her 30s with Graves disease. The rearrangement links TRBV24-1 to TRBJ2-5; D gene uncertain. Sequenced here: peripheral blood mononuclear cells (PBMCs), sampled at new diagnosis, from a patient treated with antithyroid drugs. In DNA, the CDR3 is TGTGCCACCAGTGATAGCCCGTCCGGGGAGACCCAGTACTTC. Translated, it gives CATSDSPSGETQYF.